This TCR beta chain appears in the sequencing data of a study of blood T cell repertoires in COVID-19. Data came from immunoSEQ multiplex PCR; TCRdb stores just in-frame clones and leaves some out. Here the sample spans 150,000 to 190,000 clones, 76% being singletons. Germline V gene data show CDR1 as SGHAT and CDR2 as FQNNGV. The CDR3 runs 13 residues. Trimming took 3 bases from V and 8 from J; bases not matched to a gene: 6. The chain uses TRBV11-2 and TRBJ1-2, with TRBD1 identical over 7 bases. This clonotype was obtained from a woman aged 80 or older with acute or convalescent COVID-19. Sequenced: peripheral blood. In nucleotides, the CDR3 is TGTGCCAGCAGCTTGGAGGGGGGACAGGGCTACACCTTC. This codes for CASSLEGGQGYTF.